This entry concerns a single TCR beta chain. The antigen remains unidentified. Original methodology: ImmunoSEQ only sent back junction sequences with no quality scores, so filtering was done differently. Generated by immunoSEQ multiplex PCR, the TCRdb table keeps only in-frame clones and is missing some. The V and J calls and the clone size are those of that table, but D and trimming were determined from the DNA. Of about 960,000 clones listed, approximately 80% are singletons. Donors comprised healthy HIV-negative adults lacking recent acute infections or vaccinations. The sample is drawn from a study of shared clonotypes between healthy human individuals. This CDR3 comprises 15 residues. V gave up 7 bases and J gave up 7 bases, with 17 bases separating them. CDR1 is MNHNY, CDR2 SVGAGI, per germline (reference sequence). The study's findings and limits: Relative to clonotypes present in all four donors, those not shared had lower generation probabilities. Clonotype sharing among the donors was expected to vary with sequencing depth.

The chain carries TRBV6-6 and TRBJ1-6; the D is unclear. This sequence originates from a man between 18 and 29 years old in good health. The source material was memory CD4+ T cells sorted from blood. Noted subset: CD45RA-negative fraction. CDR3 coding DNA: TGTGCCAGCACCTACGGAGGGATGGGAAATTCACCCCTCCACTTT. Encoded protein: CASTYGGMGNSPLHF.